This T cell receptor beta chain was retrieved from a study of blood T cells in healthy people across ages. Study-wide background: About one barcoded beta molecule per two T cells came from capture by template switching.

This clonotype showed up just a few times. Healthy Russian Caucasian donors spanned ages about 6 to 95 years. A second roughly 7 to 12 cycle PCR used barcoded and J-beta primers. Every cDNA molecule bore a tag from a template-switch adaptor containing 12 random nucleotides. TCRdb recomputed calls from the 5' RACE reads with MiXCR, one row per CDR3 protein. The sample holds about 1.5 million distinct CDR3 sequences, about 45% seen once. Sequencing was performed on blood. This clonotype originated in a woman between 18 and 30 years old in good health.

The CDR3 region is CASTGQGLSYGYTF. The CDR3 nucleotides read TGTGCCAGCACCGGACAGGGGCTCTCCTATGGCTACACCTTC. The rearrangement links TRBV2 to TRBJ1-2, with TRBD1 matching over 9 bases. The CDR3 covers 14 residues. In germline, CDR1 is SNHLY, CDR2 FYNNEI. V was clipped by 7 bases and J by 4 bases; unmatched bases: 7.